The present T cell receptor beta chain was sequenced within a study of T-cell memory formation after mild COVID-19. The table lists this clonotype with many counts. In germline, CDR1 is DFQATT, CDR2 SNEGSKA (reference sequence). V lost 0 bases and J lost 7, with 23 bases in between. The CDR3 consists of 17 residues. MiXCR, run by TCRdb on the 5' RACE reads, gives a single entry per CDR3 protein. Among approximately 490,000 distinct CDR3 sequences, around 21% were seen once, and the ten largest hold around 12%. The sequenced sample was PBMCs or a T cell subset sorted from them (not recorded which). This receptor was taken from an adult woman who had mild COVID-19 (a few samples of this study predate the infection). Cell type and time point are not known. The chain combines TRBV20-1 with TRBJ2-3, with TRBD1 as a possible D gene (5 bases). The CDR3, as DNA: TGCAGTGCTAGAGATGGGCCTTTGGGCTTTGGGGCTCATACGCAGTATTTT. Amino acids: CSARDGPLGFGAHTQYF.